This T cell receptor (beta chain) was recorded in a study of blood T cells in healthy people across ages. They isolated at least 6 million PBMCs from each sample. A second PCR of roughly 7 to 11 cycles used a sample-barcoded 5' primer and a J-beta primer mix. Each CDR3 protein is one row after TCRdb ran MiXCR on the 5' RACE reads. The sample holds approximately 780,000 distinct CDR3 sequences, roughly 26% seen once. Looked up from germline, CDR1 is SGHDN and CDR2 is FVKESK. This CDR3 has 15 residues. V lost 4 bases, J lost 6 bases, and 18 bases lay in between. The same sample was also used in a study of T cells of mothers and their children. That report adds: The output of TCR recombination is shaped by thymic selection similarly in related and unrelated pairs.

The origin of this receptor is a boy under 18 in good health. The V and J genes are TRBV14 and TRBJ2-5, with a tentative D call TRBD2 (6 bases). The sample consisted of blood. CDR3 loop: CASSLGTAGGKTQYF. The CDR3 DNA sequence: TGTGCCAGCAGCCTAGGGACGGCTGGAGGGAAGACCCAGTACTTC.